These 29 T cell receptor beta chains share one sample of origin, sequenced in a study of breast tumors, draining lymph nodes, adjacent tissues. Via MiXCR, TCRdb re-called the multiplex PCR reads, giving one row per CDR3 protein. The sample holds 200,000 or so distinct CDR3 sequences, approximately 33% seen once. Axillary draining lymph nodes of breast cancer patients supplied the node samples. Sequencing was done on a sample of axillary lymph node tissue. Receptors originate from a female donor with breast cancer. Some clones in this sample may be carry-over from other donors' samples.

This clonotype was detected many times. An end of the junction differs from the germline gene, which may be a read error. The chain carries TRBV7-7 and TRBJ2-5; 8 positions agree with TRBD2. The CDR3 is made up of 14 amino acids. Looked up from germline, CDR1 is SSHAT and CDR2 is FNYEAQ (reference sequence). In nucleotides, the CDR3 is TGTGCTAGCAGCGTCACTAGCGGCCAAGAGACCCAGTACTTC. Translated: CASSVTSGQETQYF.

This clonotype was detected a few times. At one end, the junction sequence differs from germline, possibly due to a read error. The genes are TRBV7-9 and TRBJ1-2, with D possibly being TRBD1 (5 bases). Germline CDR1 and CDR2: SEHNR and FQNEAQ (reference sequence). The CDR3 runs to 15 residues. In DNA form, the CDR3 reads TGTGCCAGCAGCCGTTCGCGAGGGGCTACCTATGGCTACCCCTTC. It codes for CASSRSRGATYGYPF.

This clonotype was counted only a few times. The chain has TRBV6-2 or TRBV6-3 and TRBJ1-1; D ambiguous. Trimming cost V 1 base and J 13 bases, with 16 bases left between them. Looked up from germline, CDR1 is MNHEY and CDR2 is SVGEGT. The CDR3 sequence is 13 residues long. CDR3 residues: CASSYYAETVVFF. CDR3 DNA sequence: TGTGCCAGCAGTTACTATGCCGAAACTGTGGTTTTCTTT.

In this sample, this clonotype turned up many times. This chain connects TRBV4-3 to TRBJ2-5; D is possibly TRBD1 (6 bases). Trimming left V 0 bases short and J 12 bases short, with 17 bases between. In germline, CDR1 is LGHNA, CDR2 YSLEER. CDR3 length equals 14 residues. CDR3 coding DNA: TGCGCCAGCAGCCAAGATGGGCAGGGGACGGCCAAGTACTTC. Translation gives CASSQDGQGTAKYF.

The V call is TRBV3-1, the J call TRBJ2-3; possible D gene TRBD2, 5 bases. Trimming took off 3 bases at V and 1 base at J, with 8 bases between the two ends. The V gene's germline CDR1 is LGHDT and CDR2 YNNKEL (reference sequence). CDR3 length equals 14 residues. In nucleotides, the CDR3 is TGTGCCAGCAGCCATTGGCGGGGCACAGATACGCAGTATTTT. Encoded protein: CASSHWRGTDTQYF.

This clonotype showed up many times. This chain joins TRBV7-3 and TRBJ2-7, with 7 bases matching TRBD1. V shed 2 bases and J 0 bases; nucleotides not matched to a gene: 4. Germline V gene data show CDR1 as SGHTA and CDR2 as FQGTGA. The length of the CDR3 is 15 residues. Written as DNA, the CDR3 is TGTGCCAGCAGCTTACAGGCAGGGGGCTCCTACGAGCAGTACTTC. Translated, it gives CASSLQAGGSYEQYF. Drawing the rest from reference TRBV7-3 and TRBJ2-7, the complete variable domain is GAGVSQTPSNKVTEKGKYVELRCDPISGHTALYWYRQSLGQGPEFLIYFQGTGAADDSGLPNDRFFAVRPEGSVSTLKIQRTERGDSAVYLCASSLQAGGSYEQYFGPGTRLTVT.

The table lists this clonotype with many counts. The J gene is TRBJ1-4, the V gene TRBV4-1, with D maybe TRBD1 (6 bases). Germline V gene data show CDR1 as MGHRA and CDR2 as YSYEKL. The CDR3 consists of 15 residues. V shed 6 bases and J shed 6 bases, with 17 bases lying between them. The CDR3 region is CASRPDRFSDEKLFF. The CDR3, as DNA: TGCGCCAGCAGGCCCGACAGGTTTTCGGATGAAAAACTGTTTTTT.

This clonotype was observed many times. The rearrangement links TRBV29-1 to TRBJ1-5, with a weak D call TRBD1 (6 bases). This CDR3 has 13 amino acids. CDR1 and CDR2 from the germline V gene are SQVTM and ANQGSEA. The germline V and J ends were trimmed by 6 bases and 0 bases, with 9 bases remaining between them. This CDR3 is CSVRTDSNQPQHF. The CDR3, as DNA: TGCAGCGTGAGGACAGATAGCAATCAGCCCCAGCATTTT. The full variable domain, in which reference TRBV29-1 and TRBJ1-5 provide the parts outside the CDR3, is SAVISQKPSRDICQRGTSLTIQCQVDSQVTMMFWYRQQPGQSLTLIATANQGSEATYESGFVIDKFPISRPNLTFSTLTVSNMSPEDSSIYLCSVRTDSNQPQHFGDGTRLSIL.

In the case of this clonotype: Without the conserved terminal phenylalanine or tryptophan, this CDR3 likely stems from a read error. The DNA is left out, because the CDR3 cannot be placed on it with certainty; the CDR3 is given as TCRdb lists it. The chain recombines TRBV20-1 with TRBJ1-6. The germline V gene encodes CDR1 DFQATT and CDR2 SNEGSKA (reference sequence). The CDR3 has 8 residues if both end residues are counted. CDR3: CSAREGHG.

A remark on this clonotype: This may be a read error, as it is one base from a much larger clone. The rearrangement links TRBV6-6 to TRBJ2-7, with 8 bases identical to TRBD2. Germline assignment: CDR1 MNHNY and CDR2 SVGAGI (reference sequence). The CDR3 loop spans 15 amino acids. The DNA for the CDR3 is TGTGCCAGCAGTTACTCGGGGCGGGGGGATTCTGGGCAGCACTTC. Protein sequence: CASSYSGRGDSGQHF.

V usage is TRBV30 and J usage is TRBJ2-3; tentatively, D is TRBD2 (6 bases). Germline loops: CDR1 GTSNPN, CDR2 SVGIG (reference sequence). Trimming shortened V by 1 base and J by 2 bases, and 13 bases separated the two germline ends. This CDR3 is 15 amino acids long. CDR3 amino acids: CAWSEGGRNTDTQYF. As DNA, the CDR3 is TGTGCCTGGAGTGAGGGTGGGAGGAACACAGATACGCAGTATTTT.

The J gene is TRBJ1-6, the V gene TRBV13, with TRBD1 matching over 9 bases. V was pared by 5 bases and J by 8 bases, with 7 bases of the junction left unmatched. The germline gives CDR1 PRHDT, CDR2 FYEKMQ (reference sequence). The CDR3 contains 15 residues. The CDR3 nucleotides are TGTGCCAGCAGCCCACCTGGACAGGGGCATTCACCCCTCCACTTT. As protein: CASSPPGQGHSPLHF.

In this sample, this clonotype turned up many times. The chain links TRBV7-3 to TRBJ1-6; D is perhaps TRBD1 (5 bases). Trimming cost V 0 bases and J 8 bases, with 11 bases left between them. This CDR3 contains 15 residues. Per germline, CDR1 SGHTA and CDR2 FQGTGA. CDR3 sequence reads: CASSLTGHSDSPLHF. The DNA of the CDR3 is TGTGCCAGCAGCTTAACCGGACACTCTGATTCACCCCTCCACTTT. Full variable domain (missing parts from reference TRBV7-3 and TRBJ1-6): GAGVSQTPSNKVTEKGKYVELRCDPISGHTALYWYRQSLGQGPEFLIYFQGTGAADDSGLPNDRFFAVRPEGSVSTLKIQRTERGDSAVYLCASSLTGHSDSPLHFGNGTRLTVT.

About this clonotype itself: Just one base apart from a much larger clone, this may be a read error. This chain links TRBV12-3 or TRBV12-4 with TRBJ2-7, with D possibly matching TRBD2 (5 bases). Trimming shortened V by 4 bases and J by 4 bases, and 11 bases separated the two germline ends. The CDR3 is made up of 13 amino acids. In nucleotides, the CDR3 is TGTGCCAGCAGTTACGGGGAACGTTACGAGCAGTACTTC. Encoded protein: CASSYGERYEQYF.

This clonotype was found many times. The rearrangement links TRBV2 to TRBJ2-7; perhaps TRBD2 as D (5 bases). The CDR3 contains 12 residues. Germline-derived CDR1 and CDR2 are SNHLY and FYNNEI. V lost 8 bases and J 3 bases, leaving 11 bases between the germline ends. Written as DNA, the CDR3 is TGTGCCAGCGGAGGCAGAAACTACGAGCAGTACTTC. Translated: CASGGRNYEQYF.

Turning to this clonotype: The CDR3 ends on some other residue instead of the conserved phenylalanine or tryptophan, so this is likely a read error. The V and J genes are TRBV4-1 and TRBJ2-2; D not certain. CDR3 length: 14 amino acids. The V gene lost 0 bases and the J gene lost 3 bases, with 5 bases spanning the gap. The germline V gene encodes CDR1 MGHRA and CDR2 YSYEKL. This chain's CDR3 is CASSQDLHTGELFC. DNA for the CDR3: TGCGCCAGCAGCCAAGATTTGCACACCGGGGAGCTGTTTTGT.

This clonotype was counted ten times or more. A read error is likely, as this CDR3 ends without the conserved phenylalanine or tryptophan. No DNA is shown, since the ends of the CDR3 on it are uncertain; the CDR3 is the one TCRdb lists. The chain recombines TRBV14 with TRBJ2-5; the tabulated D call, TRBD1, remains unverified against the DNA. The CDR3 is made up of 13 amino acids, end residues included. Germline values: CDR1 SGHDN, CDR2 FVKESK. The CDR3: CASSQGTGGISDG.

The chain recombines TRBV11-2 with TRBJ1-6; D is perhaps TRBD1 (6 bases). The CDR3 loop spans 14 amino acids. V was trimmed by 6 bases and J by 7 bases, leaving 13 bases between them. The germline V gene has CDR1 SGHAT and CDR2 FQNNGV. For the CDR3, the DNA is TGTGCCAGCAGTCCAGGGGTTTGGAATTCACCCCTCCACTTT. Residues: CASSPGVWNSPLHF.

This clonotype was counted ten times or more. V usage is TRBV11-2 and J usage is TRBJ2-7, with D tentatively TRBD1 or TRBD2 (6 bases each). V was trimmed by 2 bases and J by 4 bases, leaving 21 bases between them. Germline CDR1 and CDR2: SGHAT and FQNNGV. The CDR3 length is 17 residues. The DNA for the CDR3 is TGTGCCAGCAGCTTAATTTACAGACCGGGGGCGAGGTACGAGCAGTACTTC. Residues: CASSLIYRPGARYEQYF.

This clonotype is a singleton in its sample. Since a much larger clone is just one base distant, this may be a read error. The rearrangement joins TRBV5-6 to TRBJ2-7, with D perhaps TRBD1 (6 bases). Germline-derived CDR1 and CDR2 are SGHDT and YYEEEE. Trimming took 3 bases from V and 3 from J, leaving 16 bases between them. The CDR3 loop spans 15 amino acids. CDR3 DNA: TGTGCCAGCAGCTGGTTGAACCGGGACAACTACGAGCAGTACTTC. Translated, it gives CASSWLNRDNYEQYF. Full variable domain (missing parts from reference TRBV5-6 and TRBJ2-7): DAGVTQSPTHLIKTRGQQVTLRCSPKSGHDTVSWYQQALGQGPQFIFQYYEEEERQRGNFPDRFSGHQFPNYSSELNVNALLLGDSALYLCASSWLNRDNYEQYFGPGTRLTVT.

This clonotype was detected ten times or more. The gene calls are TRBV6-2 or TRBV6-3 and TRBJ2-1, with TRBD2 matching over 10 bases. The CDR3 is made up of 15 amino acids. V shed 6 bases, J shed 7 bases, and the junction held 9 bases outside the gene matches. In germline, CDR1 is MNHEY, CDR2 SVGEGT. This chain's CDR3 is CASREAGGPRNEQFF. The CDR3 bases are TGTGCCAGCAGGGAAGCGGGAGGGCCGAGGAATGAGCAGTTCTTC.

This clonotype has a count of ten or more. The chain couples TRBV30 to TRBJ2-2; D is ambiguous. The CDR3 contains 15 residues. In germline, CDR1 is GTSNPN, CDR2 SVGIG (reference sequence). V lost 2 bases and J lost 4, with 14 bases in between. CDR3 in amino acids: CAWSPRSRFTGELFF. The CDR3 bases are TGTGCCTGGAGTCCCAGGTCCAGGTTCACCGGGGAGCTGTTTTTT.

About this clonotype: At one boundary the junction diverges from the germline segment, which might be a read error. The chain carries TRBV7-9 and TRBJ2-7, with 9 bases aligning to TRBD2. The V gene's germline CDR1 is SEHNR and CDR2 FQNEAQ (reference sequence). CDR3 length: 15 residues. The CDR3 DNA sequence: TGTGCCAGCAGCCCGACTAGCGGCCATACCTACGAGCAGCACTTC. Its translation is CASSPTSGHTYEQHF.

This clonotype occurred many times. The chain employs TRBV6-5 and TRBJ1-2; TRBD1 aligns across 8 bases. CDR3 length: 15 amino acids. CDR1 MNHEY and CDR2 SVGAGI come from the germline V gene. After removal of 7 bases from V and 3 bases from J, the junction contained 10 bases not matched to a gene. The CDR3 nucleotides read TGTGCCAGCAAAACCTGGGACAGGCTAGACTATGGCTACACCTTC. Encoded protein: CASKTWDRLDYGYTF.

The table lists this clonotype with many counts. The V call is TRBV24-1, the J call TRBJ2-3; TRBD2 aligns across 8 bases. The CDR3 covers 15 residues. V was pared by 9 bases and J by 0 bases, with 7 bases of the junction left unmatched. Germline CDR1 is KGHDR and CDR2 is SFDVKD. CDR3 loop: CATGASGRSTDTQYF. The CDR3 nucleotides read TGTGCCACCGGGGCTAGCGGGCGGAGCACAGATACGCAGTATTTT.

A few counts support this clonotype. The chain combines TRBV28 with TRBJ1-5; D gene unclear. V was shortened by 4 bases and J by 0 bases, with 4 bases between the two germline ends. Per germline, CDR1 MDHEN and CDR2 SYDVKM. CDR3 length: 13 amino acids. CDR3 in amino acids: CASSWGSNQPQHF. The CDR3 nucleotides are TGTGCCAGCAGTTGGGGTAGCAATCAGCCCCAGCATTTT.

This clonotype was detected ten times or more. This chain joins TRBV20-1 and TRBJ2-7, with 9 bases fitting TRBD2. Trimming at V came to 3 bases and at J to 6 bases, leaving 9 bases not matched to a gene. This CDR3 spans 14 amino acids. In germline, CDR1 is DFQATT, CDR2 SNEGSKA (reference sequence). In nucleotides, the CDR3 is TGCAGTGCTAGGAGAGCGGGGGGCCTAGGCGAGCAGTACTTC. Encoded protein: CSARRAGGLGEQYF.

In this sample, this clonotype turned up many times. This chain joins TRBV4-2 and TRBJ1-4, with D perhaps TRBD1 (6 bases). V was clipped by 4 bases and J by 8 bases, with 14 bases between them. CDR1 and CDR2 from the germline V gene are LGHNA and YNFKEQ. The CDR3 is 14 residues long. The CDR3 loop is CASSPRGGGEKLFF. CDR3 DNA: TGTGCCAGCAGCCCGAGGGGGGGTGGGGAAAAACTGTTTTTT.

This clonotype was recorded many times. V usage is TRBV9 and J usage is TRBJ2-1; D is uncertain. Germline values: CDR1 SGDLS, CDR2 YYNGEE. The CDR3 extends over 15 amino acids. The V gene lost 0 bases and the J gene lost 4 bases, with 11 bases spanning the gap. In DNA, the CDR3 is TGTGCCAGCAGCGTAGACCCCACCGATTACAATGAGCAGTTCTTC. This translates into CASSVDPTDYNEQFF.